Below are 15 T cell receptor beta chains sequenced from a single sample in a study of post-analysis software for immune sequencing data (dated by TCRdb to about 2015). These receptors' targets are unknown. Library preparation used PCR. This sample was sequenced with an Illumina HiSeq 2500. To reduce PCR and sequencing biases, unique molecular identifiers were incorporated into the TCR beta cDNA libraries. TCRdb trimmed public reads at Q25 via fastp, called clones via MiXCR and kept in-frame beta chains. Rows with one shared CDR3 protein collapse into an entry with the most common genes and DNA. The table for this sample lists roughly 650,000 distinct CDR3 sequences; over 45% of them were counted only once. About 11% of the sample goes to the ten largest clones. What the authors observed across the whole study: Four or five TRBV segments, including TRBV5-6, TRBV5-1 and TRBV20-1, were significantly more frequent in patients than controls.

Material for sequencing was blood. Source of these receptors: a girl aged 2-10 years with multiple sclerosis.

The table lists this clonotype with a few counts. The germline gene is not matched at one end of the junction; a read error may be the cause. V gene TRBV6-5 combines with J gene TRBJ2-4; 13 bases map to TRBD2. In germline, CDR1 is MNHEY, CDR2 SVGAGI. The CDR3 totals 20 residues. Here the CDR3 DNA reads TGTGCCAGCAGTTCGCCCGGGACTAGCGGGATCTCGGCAGCCAGAAACATTCAGTACTTC. Protein: CASSSPGTSGISAARNIQYF.

V gene TRBV12-3 or TRBV12-4 combines with J gene TRBJ2-1; 12 nucleotides agree with TRBD2. V was clipped by 5 bases and J by 9 bases; unmatched bases: 8. The CDR3 sequence is 15 residues long. This CDR3 is CASSPRLAGVSEQFF. CDR3 sequence (DNA): TGTGCCAGCAGTCCCCGACTAGCGGGAGTTTCTGAGCAGTTCTTC.

The chain couples TRBV7-9 to TRBJ1-2, with 8 bases lining up with TRBD1. The CDR3 totals 12 residues. Trimming at V came to 4 bases and at J to 7 bases, leaving 2 bases not matched to a gene. Germline V CDR1 and CDR2: SEHNR, FQNEAQ (reference sequence). The DNA for the CDR3 is TGTGCCAGCAGCTCCGGACAGGGTGGCTACACCTTC. It is translated as CASSSGQGGYTF.

This clonotype came up a few times. The chain combines TRBV7-8 with TRBJ2-7; possibly TRBD1 or TRBD2 for D (5 bases each). The germline V gene encodes CDR1 SGHVS and CDR2 FQNEAQ. The CDR3 totals 16 residues. With 5 bases removed from V and 7 bases from J, the gap between germline ends came to 24 bases. The chain's CDR3 is CASSPHPGRVGEEQYF. The CDR3 DNA reads as TGTGCCAGCAGCCCCCATCCCGGTCGGGTGGGGGAAGAGCAGTACTTC.

The chain carries TRBV29-1 and TRBJ2-7; 10 nucleotides line up with TRBD1. The CDR3 length is 14 residues. The V and J ends lost 6 bases and 5 bases, in that order; junction bases with no gene match: 10. The V gene's germline CDR1 is SQVTM and CDR2 ANQGSEA. The CDR3 loop is CSVRGGQGRNEQYF. CDR3 coding DNA: TGCAGCGTACGGGGGGGACAGGGGAGGAACGAGCAGTACTTC.

This clonotype was observed a few times. The chain joins TRBV12-3 or TRBV12-4 to TRBJ1-1, with D perhaps TRBD1 (6 bases). V lost 4 bases to trimming and J lost 1 base, with 7 bases between them. There are 13 residues in the CDR3. DNA for the CDR3: TGTGCCAGCAGTTGGGACACGAACACTGAAGCTTTCTTT. Protein sequence: CASSWDTNTEAFF.

V usage is TRBV5-1 and J usage is TRBJ2-3; TRBD1 aligns across 8 bases. Germline V gives CDR1 SGHRS, CDR2 YFSETQ. The trim removed 4 bases at V and 6 bases at J, leaving 7 bases unmatched. CDR3 size: 14 residues. The CDR3 region has the DNA TGCGCCAGCAGCAAACGGACAGGGTTGGATACGCAGTATTTT. This codes for CASSKRTGLDTQYF.

The chain is built from TRBV5-4 and TRBJ2-1; TRBD2 is a possible D gene (6 bases). V dropped 1 base and J dropped 0 bases, with 14 bases sitting between them. Germline CDR1 reads SGHNT; CDR2 reads YYREEE (reference sequence). The length of the CDR3 is 17 residues. The CDR3 is CASSLRGDPSSYNEQFF. In DNA form, the CDR3 reads TGTGCCAGCAGCTTGCGCGGGGACCCGAGCTCCTACAATGAGCAGTTCTTC. Drawing the rest from reference TRBV5-4 and TRBJ2-1, the complete variable domain is ETGVTQSPTHLIKTRGQQVTLRCSSQSGHNTVSWYQQALGQGPQFIFQYYREEENGRGNFPPRFSGLQFPNYSSELNVNALELDDSALYLCASSLRGDPSSYNEQFFGPGTRLTVL.

V and J are TRBV9 and TRBJ1-2; TRBD1 might be the D (5 bases). The germline V gene encodes CDR1 SGDLS and CDR2 YYNGEE. Trimming shortened V by 4 bases and J by 5 bases, and 18 bases separated the two germline ends. This CDR3 contains 15 residues. The CDR3 loop reads CASSSGSAWGYGYTF. In DNA form, the CDR3 reads TGTGCCAGCAGCTCTGGGTCCGCCTGGGGGTATGGCTACACCTTC.

In its sample, this clonotype was seen once. The rearrangement links TRBV29-1 to TRBJ2-4, with D possibly being TRBD1 or TRBD2 (5 bases each). The DNA end favors TRBJ2-7, so the J call may be wrong. This CDR3 comprises 12 residues. CDR1 and CDR2 from the germline V gene are SQVTM and ANQGSEA. The CDR3 protein is CSVPGPAYEQYF. The CDR3 DNA sequence: TGCAGCGTCCCGGGACCCGCCTACGAGCAGTACTTC.

The rearrangement joins TRBV5-1 to TRBJ2-4, with TRBD1 matching over 8 bases. The CDR3 has 20 residues. V shed 0 bases and J 0 bases; nucleotides not matched to a gene: 14. Germline V gene data show CDR1 as SGHRS and CDR2 as YFSETQ. Here the CDR3 reads CASSLEVPGQAQLAKNIQYF. Written as DNA, the CDR3 is TGCGCCAGCAGCTTGGAGGTGCCGGGACAGGCCCAACTAGCCAAAAACATTCAGTACTTC.

The chain carries TRBV20-1 and TRBJ2-5; D might be TRBD1 or TRBD2, each matching 6 bases. The CDR3 is made up of 12 amino acids. Germline V CDR1 and CDR2: DFQATT, SNEGSKA (reference sequence). The CDR3 DNA follows: TGCAGCACCCAGACAGGAGGGGAGACCCAGTACTTC. Its translation: CSTQTGGETQYF.

This clonotype was found a few times. This chain connects TRBV4-3 to TRBJ1-5; D perhaps matches TRBD1 (5 bases). Germline CDR1 is LGHNA and CDR2 is YSLEER. The CDR3 covers 15 residues. Trimming removed 0 bases from V and 6 bases from J, with 12 bases in between. CDR3 in amino acids: CASSQDRAGLQPQHF. In DNA form, the CDR3 reads TGCGCCAGCAGCCAAGATAGGGCAGGGCTTCAGCCCCAGCATTTT.

There are many counts of this clonotype. The junction shows a germline mismatch at one end, possibly a read error. CDR3 amino acids: CASSLDTSSYNEQFF. The CDR3 DNA follows: TGTGCCAGCAGTCTGGATACCAGCTCCTACAATGAGCAGTTCTTC. The chain recombines TRBV5-1 with TRBJ2-1; no clear D gene. Germline CDR1 reads SGHRS; CDR2 reads YFSETQ. The CDR3 has 15 residues.

The chain combines TRBV7-6 with TRBJ2-3; TRBD2 matches 8 bases. V shed 1 base, J shed 0 bases, and the junction held 3 bases outside the gene matches. Germline CDR1 reads SGHVS; CDR2 reads FNYEAQ. CDR3 length equals 16 residues. CDR3 DNA sequence: TGTGCCAGCAGCTTAGAACTAGCGGCTAGCACAGATACGCAGTATTTT. It encodes CASSLELAASTDTQYF. Full variable domain (remainder filled in from reference TRBV7-6 and TRBJ2-3): GAGVSQSPRYKVTKRGQDVALRCDPISGHVSLYWYRQALGQGPEFLTYFNYEAQQDKSGLPNDRFSAERPEGSISTLTIQRTEQRDSAMYRCASSLELAASTDTQYFGPGTRLTVL.